Presented here are 2 T cell receptor beta chains from one specimen sequenced in a study of shared clonotypes between healthy human individuals. Clones were read by immunoSEQ multiplex PCR, and TCRdb kept only the in-frame ones, dropping some. The data contain 1.5 million to 2.5 million clones, just under 95% of them singletons. Naive CD8 cells were CD45RO-negative, positively selected for CCR7, excluding terminally differentiated effector memory CD45RA+ cells. The sequencing sample was made of naive CD8+ T cells sorted from blood. These receptors all stem from a man between 18 and 35 years old in good health.

The chain is built from TRBV6-5 and TRBJ2-7, with 9 bases matching TRBD1. This CDR3 comprises 15 residues. The V gene end was trimmed by 5 bases and the J gene end by 7 bases; junction bases not matched to a gene: 12. CDR1 is MNHEY and CDR2 is SVGAGI in the germline V gene. Here the CDR3 reads CASSAPGTGFGEQYF. CDR3 bases: TGTGCCAGCAGTGCTCCCGGGACAGGGTTTGGAGAGCAGTACTTC.

Only one count was recorded for this clone. V usage is TRBV15 and J usage is TRBJ2-1, with 10 nucleotides matching TRBD2. The CDR3 totals 16 residues. The V and J ends lost 5 bases and 5 bases, in that order; junction bases with no gene match: 9. Per germline, CDR1 LNHNV and CDR2 YYDKDF (reference sequence). The CDR3 sequence is CATSGYPSGRDNEQFF. CDR3 DNA sequence: TGTGCCACCAGCGGCTATCCTAGCGGGAGAGACAATGAGCAGTTCTTC.